A single sample is the source of the 25 T cell receptor beta chains below, sequenced in a study of beta chain features in type 1 diabetes. Broader study findings: People with Type 1 diabetes carried modestly yet significantly shorter TCRB CDR3s in all four CD4+ subsets.

For these receptors, no antigen is known. The entirety of the isolated RNA underwent reverse transcription, so expressed TCRB transcripts were sequenced. TCRdb's copy holds only in-frame clones and misses some; the assay was immunoSEQ multiplex PCR. The repertoire includes under 400,000 clones, roughly 12% of them detected once, and approximately 0.01% sits in the top ten. The specimen sequenced was naive CD4+ T cells from blood. The origin of the receptors is a woman under 30 with type 1 diabetes.

The V gene is TRBV19, the J gene TRBJ1-5; maybe TRBD1 (6 bases). Germline CDR1 LNHDA, CDR2 SQIVND (reference sequence). The CDR3 is 17 residues long. Trimming shortened V by 4 bases and J by 0 bases, and 16 bases separated the two germline ends. CDR3 region: CASSKGVARTSNQPQHF. The CDR3 DNA reads as TGTGCCAGTAGTAAGGGGGTGGCACGTACTAGCAATCAGCCCCAGCATTTT. The full variable domain, with the rest looked up from reference TRBV19 and TRBJ1-5, is DGGITQSPKYLFRKEGQNVTLSCEQNLNHDAMYWYRQDPGQGLRLIYYSQIVNDFQKGDIAEGYSVSREKKESFPLTVTSAQKNPTAFYLCASSKGVARTSNQPQHFGDGTRLSIL.

The table lists this clone with a few counts. The chain combines TRBV29-1 with TRBJ2-7; perhaps TRBD1 as D (6 bases). The V end lost 7 bases, the J end lost 2 bases, and 12 bases lay between the germline ends. CDR3 size: 12 residues. The germline V gene has CDR1 SQVTM and CDR2 ANQGSEA. This CDR3 reads CSAAGQPYEQYF. The CDR3, as DNA: TGCAGCGCTGCCGGACAGCCCTACGAGCAGTACTTC.

This clone was picked up a small number of times. The chain carries TRBV5-4 and TRBJ2-5, with D uncertain. This CDR3 contains 13 residues. Per the germline V gene, CDR1 is SGHNT and CDR2 is YYREEE (reference sequence). Trimming stripped 0 bases from V and 6 bases from J, with 9 bases between. CDR3 nucleotides: TGTGCCAGCAGCTTGGGCAGTAGCCAGACCCAGTACTTC. This codes for CASSLGSSQTQYF.

The chain uses TRBV5-4 and TRBJ2-1; 7 bases map to TRBD2. The CDR3 covers 14 residues. Germline CDR1 reads SGHNT; CDR2 reads YYREEE (reference sequence). The V gene end was trimmed by 6 bases and the J gene end by 2 bases; junction bases not matched to a gene: 5. CDR3: CASTRDYTYNEQFF. The CDR3 DNA follows: TGTGCCAGCACAAGGGACTATACCTACAATGAGCAGTTCTTC.

The V gene is TRBV27, the J gene TRBJ1-5, with D hard to call. The germline CDR1 and CDR2 sequences are MNHEY and SMNVEV (reference sequence). Trimming pared 7 bases from V and 3 bases from J, leaving 16 bases between. This CDR3 comprises 15 residues. This chain's CDR3 is CASTLRRGFNQPQHF. Written as DNA, the CDR3 is TGTGCCAGCACCCTCCGGCGGGGATTCAATCAGCCCCAGCATTTT.

This clone has only a few counts. The J gene is TRBJ2-6, the V gene TRBV9; 9 positions agree with TRBD1. Trimming took 0 bases from V and 0 from J; bases not matched to a gene: 1. The CDR3 has 17 residues. Germline CDR1 reads SGDLS; CDR2 reads YYNGEE. The CDR3 loop is CASSVEDRGSGANVLTF. CDR3 DNA: TGTGCCAGCAGCGTAGAGGACAGGGGCTCTGGGGCCAACGTCCTGACTTTC.

In DNA form, the CDR3 reads TGTGCCAGCAGTGAACAGGGGGCGACCTACGAGCAGTACTTC. Residues: CASSEQGATYEQYF. V usage is TRBV2 and J usage is TRBJ2-7; 8 bases are shared with TRBD1. V was clipped by 2 bases and J by 2 bases; unmatched bases: 2. This CDR3 spans 14 amino acids. Germline assignment: CDR1 SNHLY and CDR2 FYNNEI.

The J gene is TRBJ2-4, the V gene TRBV30; 9 nucleotides match TRBD2. The CDR3 spans 13 residues. Germline assignment: CDR1 GTSNPN and CDR2 SVGIG (reference sequence). J was trimmed by 1 base and V by 5 bases; bases with no gene match: 0. CDR3 sequence: CAWGLAAKNIQYF. CDR3 nucleotide sequence: TGTGCCTGGGGACTAGCGGCCAAAAACATTCAGTACTTC. The variable domain in full, completed from reference TRBV30 and TRBJ2-4, reads SQTIHQWPATLVQPVGSPLSLECTVEGTSNPNLYWYRQAAGRGLQLLFYSVGIGQISSEVPQNLSASRPQDRQFILSSKKLLLSDSGFYLCAWGLAAKNIQYFGAGTRLSVL.

This clone came up a few times. This chain joins TRBV25-1 and TRBJ1-2; D possibly corresponds to TRBD1 (5 bases). The germline V and J ends were trimmed by 3 bases and 4 bases, with 6 bases remaining between them. The germline V gene has CDR1 MGHDK and CDR2 SYGVNS. The CDR3 sequence is 12 residues long. The CDR3 spells CASSDDSYGYTF. CDR3 DNA sequence: TGTGCCAGCAGTGATGACAGCTATGGCTACACCTTC.

The CDR3 loop reads CATSRDVGQGNSRNEQFF. CDR3 sequence (DNA): TGTGCCACCAGCAGAGATGTGGGACAGGGCAACTCAAGGAATGAGCAGTTCTTC. This rearrangement joins TRBV15 to TRBJ2-1, with 9 bases that match TRBD1. The germline V gene has CDR1 LNHNV and CDR2 YYDKDF (reference sequence). J was trimmed by 7 bases and V by 0 bases; bases with no gene match: 13. This CDR3 comprises 18 residues. The full variable domain, with the rest looked up from reference TRBV15 and TRBJ2-1, is DAMVIQNPRYQVTQFGKPVTLSCSQTLNHNVMYWYQQKSSQAPKLLFHYYDKDFNNEADTPDNFQSRRPNTSFCFLDIRSPGLGDTAMYLCATSRDVGQGNSRNEQFFGPGTRLTVL.

This clone was found a few times. The chain employs TRBV9 and TRBJ1-1; no firm D call. This CDR3 has 13 amino acids. Trimming shortened V by 7 bases and J by 1 base, and 11 bases separated the two germline ends. CDR1 is SGDLS and CDR2 is YYNGEE in the germline V gene. The CDR3 bases are TGTGCCAGCGGCTTACAGCAGAACACTGAAGCTTTCTTT. Its protein is CASGLQQNTEAFF.

The chain is built from TRBV25-1 and TRBJ1-2, with 9 bases fitting TRBD1. After removal of 4 bases from V and 6 bases from J, the junction contained 9 bases not matched to a gene. Germline loops: CDR1 MGHDK, CDR2 SYGVNS. CDR3 length: 15 amino acids. CDR3 in amino acids: CASSALGQGGNGYTF. The DNA for the CDR3 is TGTGCCAGCAGTGCATTGGGACAGGGCGGAAATGGCTACACCTTC.

This clone was counted between two and nine times. The V call is TRBV29-1, the J call TRBJ2-5; 9 nucleotides agree with TRBD2. Germline lookup yields CDR1 SQVTM and CDR2 ANQGSEA. The CDR3 runs to 13 residues. The CDR3 DNA reads as TGCAGTGGTACTAGCGGGCTCGGGGAGACCCAGTACTTC. This gives the protein CSGTSGLGETQYF.

The chain carries TRBV18 and TRBJ2-1; 10 bases line up with TRBD1. Germline V gene sequence: CDR1 KGHSH, CDR2 LQKENI. Germline trimming cut 5 bases from V and 7 bases from J; bases unmatched to any gene: 5. The CDR3 runs 14 residues. The CDR3 reads CASSRDRGRNEQFF. The DNA of the CDR3 is TGTGCCAGCTCAAGGGACAGGGGTAGGAATGAGCAGTTCTTC.

The chain employs TRBV6-6 and TRBJ1-1; D ambiguous. Germline V lookup: CDR1 MNHNY, CDR2 SVGAGI (reference sequence). The CDR3 contains 13 residues. Trimming took 6 bases from V and 0 from J, leaving 8 bases between them. The CDR3 is CASSPRMNTEAFF. Written as DNA, the CDR3 is TGTGCCAGCAGCCCCCGTATGAACACTGAAGCTTTCTTT.

This clone was found a few times. The chain employs TRBV4-2 and TRBJ2-3; 8 nucleotides match TRBD2. The V gene end was trimmed by 1 base and the J gene end by 2 bases; junction bases not matched to a gene: 2. The CDR3 loop spans 15 amino acids. Looked up from germline, CDR1 is LGHNA and CDR2 is YNFKEQ. The CDR3, as DNA: TGTGCCAGCAGCCAAGCGGGGGGGGCCACAGATACGCAGTATTTT. Encoded protein: CASSQAGGATDTQYF.

This chain connects TRBV7-8 to TRBJ2-5, with D possibly being TRBD2 (7 bases). V lost 5 bases, J lost 6 bases, and 16 bases lay in between. From germline, CDR1 is SGHVS and CDR2 FQNEAQ. The length of the CDR3 is 14 residues. Here the CDR3 reads CASSIPAGGQTQYF. The CDR3 nucleotides are TGTGCCAGCAGCATCCCGGCCGGGGGGCAGACCCAGTACTTC. Full variable domain (rest looked up from reference TRBV7-8 and TRBJ2-5): GAGVSQSPRYKVAKRGQDVALRCDPISGHVSLFWYQQALGQGPEFLTYFQNEAQLDKSGLPSDRFFAERPEGSVSTLKIQRTQQEDSAVYLCASSIPAGGQTQYFGPGTRLLVL.

The chain links TRBV9 to TRBJ2-1; TRBD2 agrees at 12 bases. CDR3 length: 15 amino acids. The V segment lost 2 bases and the J segment 3 bases; nucleotides outside the gene matches: 0. Looked up from germline, CDR1 is SGDLS and CDR2 is YYNGEE. The CDR3 loop is CASSVTSGSYNEQFF. The CDR3, as DNA: TGTGCCAGCAGCGTGACTAGCGGGAGCTACAATGAGCAGTTCTTC. Supplemented by reference TRBV9 and TRBJ2-1, the full variable domain reads DSGVTQTPKHLITATGQRVTLRCSPRSGDLSVYWYQQSLDQGLQFLIQYYNGEERAKGNILERFSAQQFPDLHSELNLSSLELGDSALYFCASSVTSGSYNEQFFGPGTRLTVL.

V and J are TRBV19 and TRBJ1-1; D ambiguous. This CDR3 has 14 residues. Per germline, CDR1 LNHDA and CDR2 SQIVND (reference sequence). The V end was cut by 0 bases, the J end by 6 bases, with 11 bases between. The CDR3 sequence is CASSIESGIAEAFF. The CDR3 coding sequence is TGTGCCAGTAGTATAGAGTCGGGGATCGCTGAAGCTTTCTTT.

The sample holds a few counts of this clone. In the same sample, other DNA sequences code for this CDR3. The V call is TRBV11-2, the J call TRBJ1-5, with D unresolved. The V gene lost 2 bases and the J gene lost 3 bases, with 5 bases spanning the gap. The germline V gene has CDR1 SGHAT and CDR2 FQNNGV. The CDR3 spans 13 residues. CDR3 residues: CASSLSLNQPQHF. CDR3 bases: TGTGCCAGCAGCTTAAGCCTCAATCAGCCCCAGCATTTT.

The chain uses TRBV7-2 and TRBJ2-5, with unresolved D. The CDR3 covers 14 residues. Germline CDR1 reads SGHTA; CDR2 reads FQGNSA. Trimming took 3 bases from V and 2 from J, leaving 10 bases between them. The CDR3 spells CASSFRPRQETQYF. The CDR3 bases are TGTGCCAGCAGCTTTAGGCCTAGACAAGAGACCCAGTACTTC.

This clone was seen only a few times. The V and J genes are TRBV5-6 and TRBJ2-6, with a tentative D call TRBD2 (7 bases). Germline CDR1 reads SGHDT; CDR2 reads YYEEEE. Trimming took 6 bases from V and 0 from J, leaving 13 bases between them. The CDR3 covers 16 residues. CDR3 sequence reads: CASKRGGHSGANVLTF. CDR3 DNA sequence: TGTGCCAGCAAAAGGGGGGGCCACTCTGGGGCCAACGTCCTGACTTTC.

A few counts support this clone. This sequence joins TRBV18 and TRBJ2-5, with 12 bases lining up with TRBD2. CDR3 length: 16 amino acids. Per germline, CDR1 KGHSH and CDR2 LQKENI. V dropped 3 bases and J dropped 2; count of bases not matched to a gene: 4. In DNA, the CDR3 is TGTGCCAGCTCACCGACTAGCGGGGGCCAACAAGAGACCCAGTACTTC. This encodes CASSPTSGGQQETQYF.

The chain employs TRBV23-1 and TRBJ1-2; D is possibly TRBD1 (5 bases). TRBV23-1 carries the ORF label, with uncertain function. This CDR3 has 17 residues. With 6 bases removed from V and 2 bases from J, the gap between germline ends came to 22 bases. CDR3 sequence (DNA): TGCGCCAGCAGCCCCCTCGATAAGGGGCTGGGAAACTATGGCTACACCTTC. Translated, it gives CASSPLDKGLGNYGYTF.

The chain recombines TRBV7-8 with TRBJ2-5; TRBD2 aligns across 8 bases. CDR3 length: 16 residues. The ends lost 6 bases at V and 2 bases at J; junction bases unmatched: 11. Germline V CDR1 and CDR2: SGHVS, FQNEAQ. The CDR3 loop reads CASRGKLAEKQETQYF. CDR3 nucleotides: TGTGCCAGCAGGGGTAAACTAGCGGAAAAACAAGAGACCCAGTACTTC.